This T cell receptor (beta chain) was captured by sequencing in a study of blood T cell repertoires in COVID-19. At the level of the study: Spain, Italy and the United States supplied samples that represented acute and convalescent COVID-19.

Original data processing: Reference gene primer amplification gave estimated nucleated cell counts. TCRdb's table, derived via immunoSEQ multiplex PCR, lists solely in-frame clones and lacks some. The DNA gave D and trimming, while V, J and clone size come from that table. The data contain 50,000 to 80,000 clones, around 82% of them singletons. Seattle cases were enrolled at active infection and followed longitudinally. The CDR3 sequence is 13 residues long. J was trimmed by 5 bases and V by 6 bases; bases with no gene match: 6. Per the germline V gene, CDR1 is LGHDT and CDR2 is YNNKEL (reference sequence).

The chain is built from TRBV3-1 (or the pseudogene TRBV3-2) and TRBJ2-5, with 7 bases identical to TRBD1. Sequences were obtained from peripheral blood. This sequence originates from a man aged 55 to 69 with COVID-19, enrolled during active disease. CDR3 in amino acids: CASRIRGSETQYF. The CDR3, as DNA: TGTGCCAGCAGAATCAGGGGGTCGGAGACCCAGTACTTC.